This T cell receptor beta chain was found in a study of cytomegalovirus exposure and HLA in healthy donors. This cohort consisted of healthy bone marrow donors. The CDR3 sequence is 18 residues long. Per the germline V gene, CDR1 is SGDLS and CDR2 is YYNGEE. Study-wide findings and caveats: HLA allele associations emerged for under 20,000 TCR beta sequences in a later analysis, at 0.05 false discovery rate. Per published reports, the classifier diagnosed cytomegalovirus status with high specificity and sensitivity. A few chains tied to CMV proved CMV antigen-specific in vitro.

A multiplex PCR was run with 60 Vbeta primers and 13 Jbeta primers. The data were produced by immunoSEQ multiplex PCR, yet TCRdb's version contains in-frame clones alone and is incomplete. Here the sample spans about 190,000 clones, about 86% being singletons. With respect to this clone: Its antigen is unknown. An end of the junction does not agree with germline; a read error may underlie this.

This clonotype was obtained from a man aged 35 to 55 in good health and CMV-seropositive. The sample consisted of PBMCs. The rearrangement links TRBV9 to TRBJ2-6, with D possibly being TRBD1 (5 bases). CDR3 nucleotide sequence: TGTGCCAGCAGCGTAGGCTTAGCAGATAGCTCTGGGGCCAACGTCCTGGCTTTC. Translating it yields CASSVGLADSSGANVLAF.